This T cell receptor (beta chain) was captured in a study of OX40 agonist ivuxolimab in advanced cancers. Method: immunoSEQ multiplex PCR; TCRdb's copy keeps in-frame clones and lacks some. This sample yields around 150,000 clones, of which roughly 94% are seen a single time; about 0.3% belongs to the top ten. With 1 base removed from V and 7 bases from J, the gap between germline ends came to 17 bases. CDR3 length: 15 amino acids. CDR1 SGHTA and CDR2 FQGNSA come from the germline V gene. The TCR was taken from an adult with an advanced solid tumor such as melanoma, head and neck, liver or kidney cancer. The chain carries TRBV7-2 and TRBJ2-7; D perhaps matches TRBD2 (6 bases). The sample consisted of CD4+ or CD8+ T cells sorted from blood, taken in a trial of the OX40 agonist ivuxolimab. CDR3 nucleotides: TGTGCCAGCAGCTTAGAGGGGACGGGGAGGAGGGAGCAGTACTTC. It encodes CASSLEGTGRREQYF.